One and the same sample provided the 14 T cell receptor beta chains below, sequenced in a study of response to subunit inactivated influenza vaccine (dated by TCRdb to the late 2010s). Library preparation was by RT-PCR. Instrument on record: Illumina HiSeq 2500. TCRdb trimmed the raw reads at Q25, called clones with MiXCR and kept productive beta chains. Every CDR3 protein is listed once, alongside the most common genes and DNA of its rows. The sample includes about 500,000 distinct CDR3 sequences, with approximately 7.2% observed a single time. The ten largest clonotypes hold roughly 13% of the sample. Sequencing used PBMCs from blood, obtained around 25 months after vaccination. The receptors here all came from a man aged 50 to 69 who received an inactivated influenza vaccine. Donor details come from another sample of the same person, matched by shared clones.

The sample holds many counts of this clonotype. The DNA of the CDR3 is TGTGCCAGCAGCCAAGATTTGGACAGTCTCTCCTTGCAGTACTTC. It yields the protein CASSQDLDSLSLQYF. The chain carries TRBV3-1 and TRBJ2-7; TRBD1 might be the D (6 bases). Germline-derived CDR1 and CDR2 are LGHDT and YNNKEL (reference sequence). V was trimmed by 0 bases and J by 9 bases, leaving 18 bases between them. The CDR3 covers 15 residues.

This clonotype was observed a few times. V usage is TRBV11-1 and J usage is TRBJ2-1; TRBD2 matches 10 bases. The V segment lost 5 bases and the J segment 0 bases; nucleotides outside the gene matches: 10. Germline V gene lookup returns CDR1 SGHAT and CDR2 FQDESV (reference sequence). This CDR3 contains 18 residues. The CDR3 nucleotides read TGTGCCAGCAGCAAGACTAGCGGGTCCTGGAGCTCCTACAATGAGCAGTTCTTC. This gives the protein CASSKTSGSWSSYNEQFF.

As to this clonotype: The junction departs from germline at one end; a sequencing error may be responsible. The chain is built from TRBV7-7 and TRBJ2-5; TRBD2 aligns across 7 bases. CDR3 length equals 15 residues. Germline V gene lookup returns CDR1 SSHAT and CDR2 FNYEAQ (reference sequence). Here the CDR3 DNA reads TGTGCTAGCAGCGCTAGTGGGGGGGTCCGAGAGACCCAGTACTTC. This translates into CASSASGGVRETQYF.

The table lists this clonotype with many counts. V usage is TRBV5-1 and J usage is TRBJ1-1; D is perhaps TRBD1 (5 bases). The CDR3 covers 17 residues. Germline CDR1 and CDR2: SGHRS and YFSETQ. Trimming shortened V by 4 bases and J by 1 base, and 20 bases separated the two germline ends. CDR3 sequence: CASSPLWDRTGNTEAFF. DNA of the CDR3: TGCGCCAGCAGCCCCCTTTGGGACCGCACAGGGAACACTGAAGCTTTCTTT.

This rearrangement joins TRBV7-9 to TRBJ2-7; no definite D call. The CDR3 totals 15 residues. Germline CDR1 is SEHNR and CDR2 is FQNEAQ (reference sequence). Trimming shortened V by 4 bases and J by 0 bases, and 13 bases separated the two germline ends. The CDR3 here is CASSWDGGASYEQYF. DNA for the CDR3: TGTGCCAGCAGCTGGGATGGCGGAGCCTCCTACGAGCAGTACTTC.

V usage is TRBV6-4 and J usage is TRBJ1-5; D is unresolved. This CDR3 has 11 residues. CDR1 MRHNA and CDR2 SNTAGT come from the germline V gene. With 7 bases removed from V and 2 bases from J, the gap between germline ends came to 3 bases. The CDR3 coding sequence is TGTGCCAGCAAGGGCAATCAGCCCCAGCATTTT. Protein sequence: CASKGNQPQHF.

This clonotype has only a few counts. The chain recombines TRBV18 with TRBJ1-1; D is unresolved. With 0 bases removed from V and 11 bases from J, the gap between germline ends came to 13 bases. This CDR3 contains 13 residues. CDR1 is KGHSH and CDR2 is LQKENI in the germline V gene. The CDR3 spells CASSPPAGVGAFF. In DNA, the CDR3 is TGTGCCAGCTCACCACCCGCCGGGGTGGGGGCTTTCTTT. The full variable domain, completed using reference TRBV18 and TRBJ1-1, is NAGVMQNPRHLVRRRGQEARLRCSPMKGHSHVYWYRQLPEEGLKFMVYLQKENIIDESGMPKERFSAEFPKEGPSILRIQQVVRGDSAAYFCASSPPAGVGAFFGQGTRLTVV.

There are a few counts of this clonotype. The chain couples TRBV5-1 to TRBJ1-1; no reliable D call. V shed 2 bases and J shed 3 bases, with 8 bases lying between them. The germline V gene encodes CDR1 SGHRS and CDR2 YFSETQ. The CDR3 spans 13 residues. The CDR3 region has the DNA TGCGCCAGCAGCTTTACGGAGGACACTGAAGCTTTCTTT. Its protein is CASSFTEDTEAFF.

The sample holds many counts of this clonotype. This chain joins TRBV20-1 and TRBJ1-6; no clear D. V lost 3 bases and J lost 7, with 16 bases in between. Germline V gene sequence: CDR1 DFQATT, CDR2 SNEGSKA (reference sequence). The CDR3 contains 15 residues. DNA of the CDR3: TGCAGTGCTAGTTGGCGGCAGCCAAGGAATTCACCCCTCCACTTT. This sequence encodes CSASWRQPRNSPLHF.

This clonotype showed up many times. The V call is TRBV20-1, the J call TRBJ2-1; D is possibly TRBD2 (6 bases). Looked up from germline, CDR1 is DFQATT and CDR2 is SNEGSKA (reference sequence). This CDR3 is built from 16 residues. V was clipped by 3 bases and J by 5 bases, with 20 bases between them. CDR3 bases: TGCAGTGCTAGCTGGGCGGGAACTTGGTTTGACAATGAGCAGTTCTTC. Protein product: CSASWAGTWFDNEQFF.

The CDR3 nucleotides read TGTGCCAGCAGCCCCCATGACAGCGGATGGCGATACGAGCAGTACTTC. Its protein product is CASSPHDSGWRYEQYF. This chain joins TRBV7-8 and TRBJ2-7; D may correspond to TRBD1 or TRBD2 (5 bases each). Trimming left V 5 bases short and J 4 bases short, with 21 bases between. The CDR3 consists of 16 residues. Germline-derived CDR1 and CDR2 are SGHVS and FQNEAQ.

CDR3 sequence (DNA): TGCAGTGCCGTCCCGGGACTAGCGGGAGGAGGGTACAATGAGCAGTTCTTC. Its translation: CSAVPGLAGGGYNEQFF. This chain links TRBV20-1 with TRBJ2-1; TRBD2 aligns across 15 bases. This CDR3 is built from 17 residues. V lost 6 bases, J lost 4 bases, and 10 bases stayed unmatched. Germline V gene data show CDR1 as DFQATT and CDR2 as SNEGSKA (reference sequence).

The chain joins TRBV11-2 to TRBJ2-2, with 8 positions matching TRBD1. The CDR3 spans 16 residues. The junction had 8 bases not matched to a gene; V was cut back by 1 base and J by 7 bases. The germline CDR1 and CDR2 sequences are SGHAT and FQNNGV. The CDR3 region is CASSLGFPGGGGELFF. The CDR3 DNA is TGTGCCAGCAGCTTAGGATTTCCAGGGGGCGGCGGGGAGCTGTTTTTT.

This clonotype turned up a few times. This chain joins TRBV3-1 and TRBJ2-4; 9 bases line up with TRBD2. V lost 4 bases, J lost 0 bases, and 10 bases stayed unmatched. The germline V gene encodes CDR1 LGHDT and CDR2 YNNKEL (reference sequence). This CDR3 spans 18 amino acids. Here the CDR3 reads CASSPLAGVILAKNIQYF. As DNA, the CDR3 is TGTGCCAGCAGCCCCTTAGCGGGAGTTATACTAGCCAAAAACATTCAGTACTTC.